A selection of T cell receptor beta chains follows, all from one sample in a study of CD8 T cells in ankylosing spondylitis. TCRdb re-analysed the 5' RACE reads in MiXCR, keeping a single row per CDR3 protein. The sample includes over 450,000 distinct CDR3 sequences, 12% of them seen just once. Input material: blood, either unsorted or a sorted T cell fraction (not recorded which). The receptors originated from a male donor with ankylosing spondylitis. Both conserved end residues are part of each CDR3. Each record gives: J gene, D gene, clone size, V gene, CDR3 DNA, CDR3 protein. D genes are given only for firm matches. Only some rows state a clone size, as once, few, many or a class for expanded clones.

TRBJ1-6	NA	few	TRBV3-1	TGTGCCAGCAGCCAAGCGTCGGGTGAGGCACCCCTCCACTTT	CASSQASGEAPLHF
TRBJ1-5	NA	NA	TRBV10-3	TGTGCCATCAGTCGGGACGGCATCAATCAGCCCCAGCATTTT	CAISRDGINQPQHF
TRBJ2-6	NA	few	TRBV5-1	TGCGCCAGCAGCCGAGACCCCTCTGGGGCCAACGTCCTGACTTTC	CASSRDPSGANVLTF
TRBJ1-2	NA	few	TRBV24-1	TGTGCCACCAGTACAGGAAACTATGGCTACACCTTC	CATSTGNYGYTF
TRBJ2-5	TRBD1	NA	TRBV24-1	TGTGCCACCGGGGACAGTCAAGAGACCCAGTACTTC	CATGDSQETQYF
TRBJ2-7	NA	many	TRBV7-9	TGTGCCAGCAGCTTAGGGCGGGGCTTGTATTCCGAGCAGTACTTC	CASSLGRGLYSEQYF
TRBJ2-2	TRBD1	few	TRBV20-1	TGCAGTGCTGTCCGGGACAGGGCCACCGGGGAGCTGTTTTTT	CSAVRDRATGELFF
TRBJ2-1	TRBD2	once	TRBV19	TGTGCCAGTAGACTAGCGGGAGTAGGGTCCTACAATGAGCAGTTCTTC	CASRLAGVGSYNEQFF
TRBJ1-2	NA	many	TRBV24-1	TGTGCCACCAGTGCGGCGGGAGGAGACGGTGGCTACACCTTC	CATSAAGGDGGYTF
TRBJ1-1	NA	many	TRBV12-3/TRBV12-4	TGTGCCAGCAGTTTGGTAGAAGGAACTGAAGCTTTCTTT	CASSLVEGTEAFF
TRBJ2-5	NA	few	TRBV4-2	TGTGCCAGCAGCCAAGATCAGGACCAAGAGACCCAGTACTTC	CASSQDQDQETQYF
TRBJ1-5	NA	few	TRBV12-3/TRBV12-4	TGTGCCAGCAGTTTGGGTTCGGGTAGGCATCAGCCCCAGCATTTT	CASSLGSGRHQPQHF
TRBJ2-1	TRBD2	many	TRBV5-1	TGCGCCAGCAGCTTGGATGTAGCGGGAGGGCTAACTGGTTTGGTCTTC	CASSLDVAGGLTGLVF
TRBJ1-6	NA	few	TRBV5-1	TGCGCCAGCAAGGGTATCGCAGGTTCCGATAATTCACCCCTCCACTTT	CASKGIAGSDNSPLHF
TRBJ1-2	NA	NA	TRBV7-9	TGTGCCAGCAGCTTAAAAGAGGATAACTATGGCTACACCTTC	CASSLKEDNYGYTF
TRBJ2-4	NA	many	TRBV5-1	TGCGCCAGCAGAGAGACGGGAAACATTCAGTACTTC	CASRETGNIQYF
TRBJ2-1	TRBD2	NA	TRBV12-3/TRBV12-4	TGTGCCAGCACCACGGGACTAGGCTCCTACAATGAGCAGTTCTTC	CASTTGLGSYNEQFF
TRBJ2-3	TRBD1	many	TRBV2	TGTGCCAGCAGTGTGGACAGGGCAGGAGCAGATACGCAGTATTTT	CASSVDRAGADTQYF
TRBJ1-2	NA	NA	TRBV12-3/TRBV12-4	TGTGCCAGCAGTTTAGCGTTGGGGGACTATGGCTACACCTTC	CASSLALGDYGYTF
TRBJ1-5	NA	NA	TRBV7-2	TGTGCTTCAGGAGGCGACAATCAGCCCCAGCATTTT	CASGGDNQPQHF
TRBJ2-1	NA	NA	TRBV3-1	TGTGCCAGCAGCCAAGACCCGGACGGAGACAATGAGCAGTTCTTC	CASSQDPDGDNEQFF
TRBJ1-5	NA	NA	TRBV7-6	TGTGCCAGCAGCTTAGCAACAGGGAATCAGCCCCAGCATTTT	CASSLATGNQPQHF
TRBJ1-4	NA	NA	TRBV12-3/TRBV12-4	TGTGCCAGCAGAAACAGGGAATTGGGAAAACTGTTTTTT	CASRNRELGKLFF